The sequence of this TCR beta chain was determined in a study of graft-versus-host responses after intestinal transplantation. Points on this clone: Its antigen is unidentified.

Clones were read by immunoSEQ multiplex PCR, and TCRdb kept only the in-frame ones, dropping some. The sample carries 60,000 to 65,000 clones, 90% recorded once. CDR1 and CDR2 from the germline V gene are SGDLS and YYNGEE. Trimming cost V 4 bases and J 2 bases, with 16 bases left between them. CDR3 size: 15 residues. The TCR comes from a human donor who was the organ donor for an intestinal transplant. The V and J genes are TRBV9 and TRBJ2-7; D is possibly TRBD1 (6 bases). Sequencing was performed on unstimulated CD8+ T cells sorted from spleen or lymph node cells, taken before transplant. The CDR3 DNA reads TGTGCCAGCAGCCTTGGGACATTTGGGACCTACGAGCAGTACTTC. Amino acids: CASSLGTFGTYEQYF.